The source of this T cell receptor (beta chain) is a study of blood T cell repertoires in COVID-19. Data came from immunoSEQ multiplex PCR; TCRdb stores just in-frame clones and leaves some out. The sample lists some 250,000 clones, 70% to 90% occurring once. CDR3 size: 15 residues. The chain employs TRBV7-5 and TRBJ2-1; the table gives TRBD2 as D, unverified against the DNA. TRBV7-5 is a pseudogene segment. This TCR was recovered from a woman in her 40s with acute COVID-19. The sample comprised PBMCs or T cells enriched from blood (not recorded which). DNA of the CDR3: TGTGTCAGGAGGAGGTCAGCGGGAGGGCTGAATGAGCAGTTCTTC. It encodes CVRRRSAGGLNEQFF.